The 10 T cell receptor beta chains below all came from one sample that was sequenced in a study of T cells in tumors after PD-1 blockade. The data were produced by immunoSEQ multiplex PCR, yet TCRdb's version contains in-frame clones alone and is incomplete. The sample yields 34,000 or so clones, roughly 76% seen once. The specimen was PBMCs, collected after anti-PD-1 treatment. These receptor sequences come from a human donor with basal cell carcinoma.

The rearrangement links TRBV4-3 to TRBJ1-1, with 7 positions matching TRBD1. The germline CDR1 and CDR2 sequences are LGHNA and YSLEER. There are 15 residues in the CDR3. The V and J ends lost 4 bases and 0 bases, in that order; junction bases with no gene match: 5. As DNA, the CDR3 is TGCGCCAGCAGCCCCCGACAGGGCATGAACACTGAAGCTTTCTTT. Protein sequence: CASSPRQGMNTEAFF.

V gene TRBV6-5 combines with J gene TRBJ1-2, with 10 bases that match TRBD1. The CDR3 contains 15 residues. The germline V gene encodes CDR1 MNHEY and CDR2 SVGAGI. V lost 7 bases and J lost 6; bases outside the gene matches: 11. This CDR3 is CASNQDRGRGDGYTF. CDR3 sequence (DNA): TGTGCCAGCAACCAAGACAGGGGGCGAGGGGATGGCTACACCTTC.

CDR3 loop: CASSERVATDTQYF. The CDR3 DNA is TGTGCCAGCAGTGAGAGGGTCGCCACAGATACGCAGTATTTT. This rearrangement joins TRBV25-1 to TRBJ2-3; possible D gene TRBD2, 5 bases. The CDR3 is 14 amino acids. V lost 3 bases, J lost 2 bases, and 9 bases lay in between. CDR1 MGHDK and CDR2 SYGVNS come from the germline V gene.

This chain links TRBV6-5 with TRBJ2-7; D may be TRBD1 (5 bases). V was clipped by 6 bases and J by 3 bases, with 9 bases between them. Germline-derived CDR1 and CDR2 are MNHEY and SVGAGI. The CDR3 is made up of 12 amino acids. This CDR3 reads CASSQGYYEQYF. The CDR3 coding sequence is TGTGCCAGCAGCCAGGGATACTACGAGCAGTACTTC.

The chain couples TRBV5-1 to TRBJ2-1; no clear D. V lost 0 bases and J 10 bases, leaving 11 bases between the germline ends. Looked up from germline, CDR1 is SGHRS and CDR2 is YFSETQ. The CDR3 extends over 13 amino acids. CDR3 coding DNA: TGCGCCAGCAGCTTGGACGTGTTCGGGGAGCAGTTCTTC. Its protein product is CASSLDVFGEQFF. Full variable domain (missing parts from reference TRBV5-1 and TRBJ2-1): KAGVTQTPRYLIKTRGQQVTLSCSPISGHRSVSWYQQTPGQGLQFLFEYFSETQRNKGNFPGRFSGRQFSNSRSEMNVSTLELGDSALYLCASSLDVFGEQFFGPGTRLTVL.

The rearrangement links TRBV6-1 to TRBJ2-3; a possible D gene is TRBD1 (5 bases). Trimming left V 0 bases short and J 0 bases short, with 10 bases between. The length of the CDR3 is 16 residues. Germline loops: CDR1 MNHNS, CDR2 SASEGT. CDR3 coding DNA: TGTGCCAGCAGTGAAGCCCGACAGCCTAGCACAGATACGCAGTATTTT. This sequence encodes CASSEARQPSTDTQYF.

The chain couples TRBV5-8 to TRBJ1-5; 10 nucleotides line up with TRBD1. J was trimmed by 6 bases and V by 3 bases; bases with no gene match: 6. This CDR3 is 15 amino acids long. Germline V CDR1 and CDR2: SGHTS, YDEGEE. The CDR3 region is CASSSGTGAGQPQHF. CDR3 nucleotide sequence: TGTGCCAGCAGCTCCGGGACAGGGGCAGGTCAGCCCCAGCATTTT.

The V gene is TRBV3-1 (or the pseudogene TRBV3-2), the J gene TRBJ2-7, with D unresolved. The CDR3 spans 13 residues. Looked up from germline, CDR1 is LGHDT and CDR2 is YNNKEL (reference sequence). V shed 1 base and J shed 5 bases, with 9 bases lying between them. For the CDR3, the DNA is TGTGCCAGCAGCCAAGGGATTGGGAACGAGCAGTACTTC. This sequence encodes CASSQGIGNEQYF.

The sample holds one count of this clone. The chain is built from TRBV28 and TRBJ2-5; 7 bases map to TRBD2. This CDR3 has 14 residues. Per germline, CDR1 MDHEN and CDR2 SYDVKM. The V and J ends lost 6 bases and 4 bases, in that order; junction bases with no gene match: 8. CDR3: CASRSPGTTETQYF. In DNA form, the CDR3 reads TGTGCCAGCAGGTCCCCTGGGACTACAGAGACCCAGTACTTC.

This rearrangement joins TRBV28 to TRBJ2-3, with 7 bases aligning to TRBD2. Germline CDR1 MDHEN, CDR2 SYDVKM. The CDR3 sequence is 15 residues long. Trimming removed 6 bases from V and 0 bases from J; junction bases left unmatched: 6. This CDR3 is CASSSGTTSTDTQYF. As DNA, the CDR3 is TGTGCCAGCAGCTCCGGGACTACTAGCACAGATACGCAGTATTTT.